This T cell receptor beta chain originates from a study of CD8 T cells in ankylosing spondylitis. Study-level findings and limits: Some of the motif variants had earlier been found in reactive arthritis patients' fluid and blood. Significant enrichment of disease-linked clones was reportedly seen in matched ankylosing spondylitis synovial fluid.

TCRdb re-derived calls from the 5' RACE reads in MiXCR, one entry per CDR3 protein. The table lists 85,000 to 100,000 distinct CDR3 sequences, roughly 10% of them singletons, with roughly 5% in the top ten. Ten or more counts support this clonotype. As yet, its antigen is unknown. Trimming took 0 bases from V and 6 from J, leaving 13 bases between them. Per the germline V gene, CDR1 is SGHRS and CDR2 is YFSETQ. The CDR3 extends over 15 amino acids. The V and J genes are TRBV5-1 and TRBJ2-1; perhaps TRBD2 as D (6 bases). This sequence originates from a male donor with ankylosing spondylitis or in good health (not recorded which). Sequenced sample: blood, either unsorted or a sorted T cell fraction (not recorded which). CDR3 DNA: TGCGCCAGCAGCTTGGGGCGGGGCGCCGGCAATGAGCAGTTCTTC. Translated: CASSLGRGAGNEQFF.